Listed here is a single TCR beta chain. TCR beta CDR3 sequences were amplified from RNA transcripts. During a first-round RT-PCR of the TCR CDR3, the HTBI primer set was used. Via MiXCR, TCRdb re-called the multiplex PCR reads, giving one row per CDR3 protein. The table lists 250,000 or so distinct CDR3 sequences, approximately 14% of them singletons, with 30% in the top ten. In germline, CDR1 is DFQATT, CDR2 SNEGSKA (reference sequence). The germline V and J ends were trimmed by 5 bases and 3 bases, with 13 bases remaining between them. This CDR3 contains 13 residues. The data stem from a study of T cells in Graves' hyperthyroidism and ophthalmopathy.

This rearrangement joins TRBV20-1 to TRBJ1-2; D is unclear. The material sequenced was blood. This sequence originates from a woman aged 45-60 years with Graves' hyperthyroidism that later progressed to Graves' ophthalmopathy. The chain's CDR3 is CSALPTDHYGYTF. The CDR3 coding sequence is TGCAGTGCTCTCCCTACGGACCACTATGGCTACACCTTC.